This T cell receptor (beta chain) was sequenced during a study of T cells in Graves' hyperthyroidism and ophthalmopathy. Authors of the study amplified TCR beta CDR3 regions from RNA transcripts. Carried out on the TCR CDR3, a first-round RT-PCR used the HTBI primer set. MiXCR was run by TCRdb on the multiplex PCR reads, yielding one entry per CDR3 protein. The repertoire has roughly 650,000 distinct CDR3 sequences, about a sixth of them found once; the top ten carry about 3.5%. Ophthalmopathy patients all had a Clinical Activity Score of at least 3, a NOSPECS grade of at least 4 and disease under 3 months old. Those patients with uncontrolled infection, other autoimmune disease, pregnancy or lactation were excluded. For the diagnoses, clinical symptoms, serum thyroxine and TRAb, thyroid ultrasound and orbital computed tomography were used. An approximately 10 ml volume of fresh peripheral blood provided the PBMCs.

This clonotype has a handful of counts. This may be a read error: a much more frequent sequence differs by one nucleotide. This CDR3 comprises 16 residues. Germline loops: CDR1 SNHLY, CDR2 FYNNEI. The source is a woman aged 40-49 years with Graves' ophthalmopathy. The sequenced sample was blood. This rearrangement joins TRBV2 to TRBJ2-1; 10 positions match TRBD1. The CDR3 DNA reads TGTGCCAGCAACCCACCGAAGACAGGGGGCTACAATGGGCAGTTCTTC. Its translation is CASNPPKTGGYNGQFF.